This is a list of T cell receptor beta chains from one sample in a study of early T cells in non-severe SARS-CoV-2 infection. TCRdb ran MiXCR on the 5' RACE reads and lists one entry per CDR3 protein. This sample has 90,000 to 120,000 distinct CDR3 sequences, with around 10% found just once. Sequenced material: whole blood. All receptors derive from an adult who was a healthcare worker with PCR-confirmed SARS-CoV-2 infection or an uninfected control (not recorded which). The CDR3 runs from the conserved cysteine through the conserved F or W. A D gene is named only where the DNA matches it firmly. A clone size is listed for some rows: how often the clone was seen (once, few, many), or a class if it is expanded.

V gene	D gene	clone size	J gene	CDR3 DNA	CDR3 protein
TRBV6-2/TRBV6-3	.	few	TRBJ2-5	TGTGCCAGCAACGACCCTAGCGTCATCGAAGAGACCCAGTACTTC	CASNDPSVIEETQYF
TRBV7-6	.	few	TRBJ2-5	TGTGCCAGCAGCTTGAGGGCAGTCCAAGAGACCCAGTACTTC	CASSLRAVQETQYF
TRBV24-1	.	many	TRBJ2-3	TGTGCCACCAGTGAGAGAGACACAGATACGCAGTATTTT	CATSERDTDTQYF
TRBV7-6	.	many	TRBJ2-2	TGTGCCAGCAGCGCCACCGGGGAGCTGTTTTTT	CASSATGELFF
TRBV6-2/TRBV6-3	TRBD2	many	TRBJ2-3	TGTGCCAGCAGCCATTCCACCGGGACTAGCGGGGATAGGCGGGTCCGTACGCAGTATTTT	CASSHSTGTSGDRRVRTQYF
TRBV10-2	.	.	TRBJ1-2	TGCGCCAGCAGTGAGGGACAGTTTTCTGGCTACACCTTC	CASSEGQFSGYTF
TRBV12-3/TRBV12-4	.	many	TRBJ2-1	TGTGCCAGCAGTTTCAGCTACAAAGGCAGTGAGCAGTTCTTC	CASSFSYKGSEQFF
TRBV6-1	.	many	TRBJ2-1	TGTGCCGGGGGACCAGAGATTTACAATGAGCAGTTCTTC	CAGGPEIYNEQFF
TRBV4-1	TRBD1	.	TRBJ2-5	TGCGCCAGCAGAAGGACAGGGGGCGAGACCCAGTACTTC	CASRRTGGETQYF
TRBV11-3	TRBD2	many	TRBJ2-7	TGTGCCAGCAGCTTAGCGACGGGAGCGGGAGGCTCCTACGAGCAGTACTTC	CASSLATGAGGSYEQYF
TRBV7-9	.	few	TRBJ2-3	TGTGCCAGCAGCCAGAATCGGGGGCCCACAGATACGCAGTATTTT	CASSQNRGPTDTQYF
TRBV30	.	few	TRBJ1-1	TGTGCCTGGAGTTTGACAGGGAACACTGAAGCTTTCTTT	CAWSLTGNTEAFF
TRBV12-3/TRBV12-4	TRBD2	.	TRBJ2-7	TGTGCCAGCAGTTTTTCGGCTAGCGGGAGTTACGAGCAGTACTTC	CASSFSASGSYEQYF
TRBV25-1	.	many	TRBJ1-2	TGTGCCAGCAGTGAGATAGGACTCGACTATGGCTACACCTTC	CASSEIGLDYGYTF
TRBV5-6	TRBD1	many	TRBJ2-1	TGTGCCAGCAGCTGGGACAGAAGCAATGAGCAGTTCTTC	CASSWDRSNEQFF
TRBV6-2/TRBV6-3	.	many	TRBJ2-7	TGTGCCAGCAGCCATACAGCTTTCTTGGGGGAGCAGTACTTC	CASSHTAFLGEQYF
TRBV4-3	TRBD1	.	TRBJ2-1	TGCGCCAGCAGCCAGTCCGGGACAGGGTCATACAATGAGCAGTTCTTC	CASSQSGTGSYNEQFF
TRBV6-6	TRBD2	few	TRBJ2-3	TGTGCCAGCAGTAGCGGGGGCGTAGTGGTCGGTACGCAGTATTTT	CASSSGGVVVGTQYF
TRBV6-6	.	many	TRBJ1-3	TGTGCCAGCAGTGGGTCCGGAAACACCATATATTTT	CASSGSGNTIYF
TRBV5-1	.	.	TRBJ2-1	TGCGCCAGCAGAGTGACTCTCTCCTACAATGAGCAGTTCTTC	CASRVTLSYNEQFF
TRBV6-2/TRBV6-3	.	many	TRBJ2-1	TGTGCCAGCAGTTACGGTAGGCGGCCCGATGAGCAGTTCTTC	CASSYGRRPDEQFF
TRBV27	.	many	TRBJ1-1	TGTGCCAGCAGCCGACGATCCTTACAGAATGAAGCTTTCTTT	CASSRRSLQNEAFF
TRBV2	TRBD1	many	TRBJ2-7	TGTGCCAGCATGGCACAGGGGACCGAGCAGTACTTC	CASMAQGTEQYF
TRBV30	.	.	TRBJ2-3	TGTGCCTGGAGCGGGGGAGGACTGAGCACAGATACGCAGTATTTT	CAWSGGGLSTDTQYF
TRBV7-2	.	many	TRBJ2-7	TGTGCCAGCAGCTTAAAGGGGGGCCTAGTATACGAGCAGTACTTC	CASSLKGGLVYEQYF
TRBV6-2/TRBV6-3	.	many	TRBJ2-3	TGTGCCAGCAGTCGATCGGAGCACACAGATACGCAGTATTTT	CASSRSEHTDTQYF
TRBV3-1	.	.	TRBJ2-7	TGTGCCAGCAGCTCCGGACTAACCTACGAGCAGTACTTC	CASSSGLTYEQYF
TRBV20-1	TRBD2	.	TRBJ2-1	TGCAGTGCTAGAGCGACTAGCGGGACCAATGAGCAGTTCTTC	CSARATSGTNEQFF
TRBV3-1	.	few	TRBJ1-1	TGTGCCAGCAGCCTCGGCCTCCAGGCTGCAGCTTTCTTT	CASSLGLQAAAFF
TRBV18	.	.	TRBJ2-4	TGTGCCAGCTCACCACGAGTGACAACAAACATTCAGTACTTC	CASSPRVTTNIQYF
TRBV9	.	few	TRBJ1-1	TGTGCCAGCAGCGTAGGTGATATGAACACTGAAGCTTTCTTT	CASSVGDMNTEAFF
TRBV3-1	.	few	TRBJ1-4	TGTGCCAGCCGTGGGGGTCCCAATGAAAAACTGTTTTTT	CASRGGPNEKLFF
TRBV7-9	.	many	TRBJ2-1	TGTGCCAGCACCCCCCCGTCGGTCAATGAGCAGTTCTTC	CASTPPSVNEQFF
TRBV20-1	.	.	TRBJ1-2	TGCAGTGGGGTGACAGCTTATGGCTACACCTTC	CSGVTAYGYTF
TRBV3-1	TRBD2	many	TRBJ2-1	TGTGCCAGCAGCCTCTCCCCTGGGGGGGGAGTAGCTGAGCAGTTCTTC	CASSLSPGGGVAEQFF
TRBV5-5	.	.	TRBJ2-6	TGTGCCAGCAGCTTGGCCCGGAGCTCTGGGGCCAACGTCCTGACTTTC	CASSLARSSGANVLTF
TRBV6-2/TRBV6-3	.	.	TRBJ2-1	TGTGCCAGCAGTTACTCACTAGCCCACAATGAGCAGTTCTTC	CASSYSLAHNEQFF
TRBV12-3/TRBV12-4	TRBD2	.	TRBJ2-5	TGTGCCAGCAGTTTCGCCGGGACTAGCGGGAGGTTGAACCAAGAGACCCAGTACTTC	CASSFAGTSGRLNQETQYF
TRBV4-3	TRBD2	few	TRBJ2-2	TGCGCCAGCAGCCAAGGGCTAGCGGGAATCTCCGGGGAGCTGTTTTTT	CASSQGLAGISGELFF
TRBV7-7	.	many	TRBJ2-1	TGTGCCAGCAGCCTGGACCCGAGCTCCTACAATGAGCAGTTCTTC	CASSLDPSSYNEQFF
TRBV5-1	.	.	TRBJ2-6	TGCGCCAGCAGAAGGGGAACTGGGGCCAACGTCCTGACTTTC	CASRRGTGANVLTF
TRBV29-1	.	.	TRBJ2-5	TGCAGCGTTGAAGATAGTGCAGCCCTATCCCAAGAGACCCAGTACTTC	CSVEDSAALSQETQYF
TRBV7-2	TRBD2	.	TRBJ2-3	TGTGCCAGCAGCAGGGACTACTCAGATACGCAGTATTTT	CASSRDYSDTQYF
TRBV30	TRBD2	few	TRBJ2-7	TGTGCCGGTGTTAGCGGGATGACCTACGAGCAGTACTTC	CAGVSGMTYEQYF
TRBV20-1	TRBD2	.	TRBJ2-7	TGCAGTGCTAGAGATTTAGCTAGCGGTGCCTACGAGCAGTACTTC	CSARDLASGAYEQYF
TRBV20-1	.	few	TRBJ2-1	TGCAGTGCTAACACAAGAGATGAGCAGTTCTTC	CSANTRDEQFF
TRBV7-3	.	many	TRBJ2-3	TGTGCCAGCAGCTTAGGACCTCCTAGCGCAGGAGATACGCAGTATTTT	CASSLGPPSAGDTQYF
TRBV12-3/TRBV12-4	.	many	TRBJ2-6	TGTGCCAGCAGCTCCACCGCTGGGGCCAACGTCCTGACTTTC	CASSSTAGANVLTF
TRBV5-1	.	few	TRBJ2-7	TGCGCCAGCAGCTTGGGACCCCCCGACGAGCAGTACTTC	CASSLGPPDEQYF
TRBV5-1	.	many	TRBJ2-7	TGCGCCAGCAGCGCGATGACCTACGAGCAGTACTTC	CASSAMTYEQYF
TRBV10-3	TRBD1	.	TRBJ1-2	TGTGCCATCAGATTCGGACAGGGCGGCTACACCTTC	CAIRFGQGGYTF
TRBV2	.	many	TRBJ1-1	TGTGCCAGCAGTGAGTCTGGGAGTACTGAAGCTTTCTTT	CASSESGSTEAFF
TRBV10-3	TRBD2	many	TRBJ2-3	TGTGCCATCAGTTCAAGCGGGAGTATTACAGATACGCAGTATTTT	CAISSSGSITDTQYF
TRBV6-5	TRBD2	many	TRBJ2-2	TGTGCCAGCAGCTCAGGACTAGCGGGAGAGACCGGGGAGCTGTTTTTT	CASSSGLAGETGELFF
TRBV7-9	TRBD1	.	TRBJ1-2	TGTGCCAGCAGCTTAGGACAGGGGAACTATGGCTACACCTTC	CASSLGQGNYGYTF
TRBV18	TRBD1	many	TRBJ2-7	TGTGCCAGCTCACGGGACAGGGACTACGAGCAGTACTTC	CASSRDRDYEQYF